This T cell receptor beta chain is drawn from a study of long-term antiretroviral therapy in people with HIV. Overall study findings and caveats: Neither ART adherence, viral resistance nor therapy changes were documented. Dominating the repertoire at all time points were the clones that expanded before ART. Against controls, HIV repertoires showed narrower ranges of CDR3 length.

V lost 4 bases, J lost 0 bases, and 9 bases stayed unmatched. This CDR3 spans 18 amino acids. Per germline, CDR1 LNHDA and CDR2 SQIVND (reference sequence). Comments on this clone: Its antigen is undetermined.

Survey-level immunoSEQ v3.0 assays were run. Repertoires were generated with immunoSEQ multiplex PCR, while TCRdb's copy carries only in-frame clones and drops some. Here the sample spans over 25,000 clones, 65% to 85% being singletons. The sample consisted of unsorted PBMCs, taken 3 years after starting antiretroviral therapy. The receptor's source is a man aged 35-49 years with HIV. The chain links TRBV19 to TRBJ1-5; 10 positions match TRBD1. This chain's CDR3 is CASSTVPGQGLSNQPQHF. The CDR3 DNA is TGTGCCAGTAGTACCGTCCCGGGACAGGGGCTTAGCAATCAGCCCCAGCATTTT.